The 16 T cell receptor beta chains presented below share a single source sample, sequenced in a study of T cells in Graves' hyperthyroidism and ophthalmopathy. TCR beta CDR3 region amplification was performed from RNA transcripts. Initially, a first-round RT-PCR of the TCR CDR3 employed the HTBI primer set. TCRdb re-derived calls from the multiplex PCR reads in MiXCR, one entry per CDR3 protein. Of hundreds of thousands of distinct CDR3 sequences detected, around 17% appear once; the ten largest clones hold 25% to 30%. What was sequenced was blood. These receptor sequences come from a woman aged 18-29 years with Graves' ophthalmopathy.

This clonotype showed up many times. The chain uses TRBV27 and TRBJ2-5, with D possibly called TRBD1 or TRBD2 (5 bases each). Trimming stripped 8 bases from V and 5 bases from J, with 15 bases between. The germline CDR1 and CDR2 sequences are MNHEY and SMNVEV (reference sequence). This CDR3 region has 13 residues. DNA of the CDR3: TGTGCCAGCGGTCTAGTAGGGACGGAGACCCAGTACTTC. As protein: CASGLVGTETQYF.

Ten or more counts support this clonotype. V and J are TRBV7-8 and TRBJ2-3; TRBD2 matches at 9 bases. The germline V gene encodes CDR1 SGHVS and CDR2 FQNEAQ. The V and J ends lost 4 bases and 6 bases, in that order; junction bases with no gene match: 14. The CDR3 runs to 17 residues. CDR3: CASSWEPRGRATDTQYF. In DNA, the CDR3 is TGTGCCAGCAGCTGGGAGCCCCGCGGGAGGGCGACGGATACGCAGTATTTT.

As regards this clonotype: Given a much more abundant clone one base away, this may be a read error. The chain is built from TRBV7-9 and TRBJ2-1; D gene ambiguous. This CDR3 comprises 15 residues. Germline-derived CDR1 and CDR2 are SEHNR and FQNEAQ (reference sequence). The V end was cut by 1 base, the J end by 4 bases, with 11 bases between. CDR3 coding DNA: TGTGCCAGCAGCTTAGGGAGAGGCCGATACAATGAGCAGTTCTTC. Its protein is CASSLGRGRYNEQFF. The complete variable domain, with remaining parts taken from reference TRBV7-9 and TRBJ2-1, reads DTGVSQNPRHKITKRGQNVTFRCDPISEHNRLYWYRQTLGQGPEFLTYFQNEAQLEKSRLLSDRFSAERPKGSFSTLEIQRTEQGDSAMYLCASSLGRGRYNEQFFGPGTRLTVL.

This clonotype was seen ten or more times. The rearrangement joins TRBV28 to TRBJ1-3, with TRBD1 matching over 10 bases. From germline, CDR1 is MDHEN and CDR2 SYDVKM. Trimming cost V 4 bases and J 0 bases; bases outside gene matches: 3. CDR3 length equals 16 residues. As DNA, the CDR3 is TGTGCCAGCAGTTGGACAGGGGGTGACTCTGGAAACACCATATATTTT. As protein: CASSWTGGDSGNTIYF.

The chain recombines TRBV5-4 with TRBJ2-5, with D possibly TRBD1 on 6 matching bases. Germline V gene sequence: CDR1 SGHNT, CDR2 YYREEE (reference sequence). Between the trimmed V and J ends, which lost 2 bases and 3 bases, there was a span of 8 bases. This CDR3 has 13 amino acids. The chain's CDR3 is CASSFPGEETQYF. The CDR3 DNA sequence: TGTGCCAGCAGCTTCCCAGGGGAAGAGACCCAGTACTTC.

This clonotype occurred many times. This chain links TRBV7-8 with TRBJ2-5; D is uncertain. This CDR3 region has 15 residues. Between the trimmed V and J ends, which lost 1 base and 9 bases, there was a span of 18 bases. In germline, CDR1 is SGHVS, CDR2 FQNEAQ. The CDR3 loop is CASSLDVGGRQAQYF. CDR3 nucleotides: TGTGCCAGCAGCTTAGACGTAGGCGGCCGGCAAGCCCAGTACTTC.

V is TRBV15 and J is TRBJ2-7; D might be TRBD2 (5 bases). The CDR3 extends over 15 amino acids. Trimming cost V 0 bases and J 2 bases, with 11 bases left between them. From germline, CDR1 is LNHNV and CDR2 YYDKDF (reference sequence). The CDR3 coding sequence is TGTGCCACCAGCAGAGAAGGAGGTTTTACCTACGAGCAGTACTTC. Amino acids: CATSREGGFTYEQYF.

In this sample, this clonotype turned up a few times. V is TRBV12-3 or TRBV12-4 and J is TRBJ2-7, with D possibly being TRBD1 (5 bases). The V and J ends lost 4 bases and 2 bases respectively, with 12 bases between them. This CDR3 has 14 residues. The CDR3 loop reads CASSYDSTTYEQYF. CDR3 DNA sequence: TGTGCCAGCAGTTACGACAGCACAACCTACGAGCAGTACTTC.

In this sample, this clonotype turned up a few times. This clone may be a read error of a much larger clone one base away. The V gene is TRBV10-3, the J gene TRBJ1-1; D gene uncertain. This CDR3 is 14 amino acids long. Germline values: CDR1 ENHRY, CDR2 SYGVKD. V was cut by 3 bases and J by 8 bases, with 16 bases left in between. CDR3 sequence: CAISESNRTPEAFF. CDR3 sequence (DNA): TGTGCCATCAGTGAATCGAACCGGACTCCGGAAGCTTTCTTT.

This clonotype came up many times. The chain joins TRBV5-5 to TRBJ1-5; 8 bases align to TRBD1. The germline V gene encodes CDR1 SGHKS and CDR2 YYEKEE (reference sequence). This CDR3 region has 13 residues. V lost 5 bases, J lost 10 bases, and 8 bases stayed unmatched. The CDR3 sequence: CASSPVTGGPQHF. The CDR3 DNA is TGTGCCAGCAGTCCAGTAACAGGGGGTCCCCAGCATTTT.

The chain joins TRBV13 to TRBJ2-7, with a tentative D call TRBD1 (6 bases). Germline CDR1 reads PRHDT; CDR2 reads FYEKMQ (reference sequence). V was shortened by 3 bases and J by 7 bases, with 13 bases between the two germline ends. There are 13 residues in the CDR3. The CDR3, as DNA: TGTGCCAGCAGCTTTAACAGGGTTTGGGAGCAGTACTTC. Translation gives CASSFNRVWEQYF.

In the case of this clonotype: A read error may explain this, as a much larger clone is one base away. Since no conserved phenylalanine or tryptophan closes the CDR3, a read error is the likely cause. CDR3 sequence: CASSSRDRDFYEQYS. The CDR3 nucleotides read TGTGCCAGCAGTTCCCGGGACAGGGATTTCTACGAGCAGTACTCC. The rearrangement uses TRBV6-2 or TRBV6-3 and TRBJ2-7; 9 nucleotides match TRBD1. Per the germline V gene, CDR1 is MNHEY and CDR2 is SVGEGT. The CDR3 loop spans 15 amino acids. V lost 4 bases, J lost 3 bases, and 7 bases stayed unmatched.

Many counts were recorded for this clonotype. This chain links TRBV6-1 with TRBJ1-5, with no clear D. Trimming pared 6 bases from V and 5 bases from J, leaving 8 bases between. Germline CDR1 and CDR2: MNHNS and SASEGT. The CDR3 covers 12 residues. DNA for the CDR3: TGTGCCAGCAGCTCCTCCTATCAGCCCCAGCATTTT. Its translation: CASSSSYQPQHF.

This clonotype has a handful of counts. This chain links TRBV4-3 with TRBJ2-6; a weak D match, TRBD2 (5 bases). The CDR3 length is 15 residues. Germline CDR1 LGHNA, CDR2 YSLEER. V lost 4 bases to trimming and J lost 2 bases, with 9 bases between them. This CDR3 reads CASSPELAGANVLTF. In DNA, the CDR3 is TGCGCCAGCAGCCCTGAACTAGCTGGGGCCAACGTCCTGACTTTC.

The J gene is TRBJ2-5, the V gene TRBV5-4, with 9 bases fitting TRBD2. V dropped 3 bases and J dropped 4; count of bases not matched to a gene: 7. The V gene's germline CDR1 is SGHNT and CDR2 YYREEE (reference sequence). The CDR3 extends over 15 amino acids. The CDR3 DNA follows: TGTGCCAGCAGCTCCCCCCTAGCGGGATTAGAGACCCAGTACTTC. It specifies CASSSPLAGLETQYF.

This clonotype appeared a few times. V usage is TRBV6-4 and J usage is TRBJ2-3; D call uncertain. This CDR3 comprises 14 residues. Germline V lookup: CDR1 MRHNA, CDR2 SNTAGT. V gave up 4 bases and J gave up 2 bases, with 10 bases separating them. The chain's CDR3 is CASSVGISTDTQYF. In nucleotides, the CDR3 is TGTGCCAGCAGTGTAGGGATATCCACAGATACGCAGTATTTT.